The sequence of this T cell receptor beta chain was determined in a study of T cell repertoires in cytomegalovirus infection. On the study more broadly: Shared public TCR beta signatures pointed to both CMV infection and a matching HLA type.

This CDR3 is 12 amino acids long. The V gene's germline CDR1 is GTSNPN and CDR2 SVGIG (reference sequence). The V and J ends lost 4 bases and 6 bases respectively, with 12 bases between them. TCRdb reprocessed the reads via MiXCR and lists one record per CDR3 protein. Of 200,000 or so distinct CDR3 sequences detected, about 30% appear once; the ten largest clones hold approximately 30%. The sequencing sample was made of PBMCs. The TCR was taken from a human donor in good health (CMV status not recorded). Some clones in this sample may be carry-over from other donors' samples. The rearrangement links TRBV30 to TRBJ1-2; D call uncertain. The DNA of the CDR3 is TGTGCCTGGAATGGGCAGAGGGATGGCTACACCTTC. Protein: CAWNGQRDGYTF.